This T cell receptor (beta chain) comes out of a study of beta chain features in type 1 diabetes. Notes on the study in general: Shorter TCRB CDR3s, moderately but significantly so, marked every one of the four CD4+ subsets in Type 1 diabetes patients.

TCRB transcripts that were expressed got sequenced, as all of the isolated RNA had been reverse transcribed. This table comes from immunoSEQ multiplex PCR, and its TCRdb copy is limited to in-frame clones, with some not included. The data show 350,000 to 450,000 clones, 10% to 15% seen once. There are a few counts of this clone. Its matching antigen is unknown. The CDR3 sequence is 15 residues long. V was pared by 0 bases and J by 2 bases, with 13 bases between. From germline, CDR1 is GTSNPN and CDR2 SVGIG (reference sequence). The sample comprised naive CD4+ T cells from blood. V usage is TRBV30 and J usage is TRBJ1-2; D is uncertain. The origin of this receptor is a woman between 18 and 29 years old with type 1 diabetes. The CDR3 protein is CAWSVRGLPNYGYTF. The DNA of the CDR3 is TGTGCCTGGAGTGTACGCGGACTTCCGAACTATGGCTACACCTTC.